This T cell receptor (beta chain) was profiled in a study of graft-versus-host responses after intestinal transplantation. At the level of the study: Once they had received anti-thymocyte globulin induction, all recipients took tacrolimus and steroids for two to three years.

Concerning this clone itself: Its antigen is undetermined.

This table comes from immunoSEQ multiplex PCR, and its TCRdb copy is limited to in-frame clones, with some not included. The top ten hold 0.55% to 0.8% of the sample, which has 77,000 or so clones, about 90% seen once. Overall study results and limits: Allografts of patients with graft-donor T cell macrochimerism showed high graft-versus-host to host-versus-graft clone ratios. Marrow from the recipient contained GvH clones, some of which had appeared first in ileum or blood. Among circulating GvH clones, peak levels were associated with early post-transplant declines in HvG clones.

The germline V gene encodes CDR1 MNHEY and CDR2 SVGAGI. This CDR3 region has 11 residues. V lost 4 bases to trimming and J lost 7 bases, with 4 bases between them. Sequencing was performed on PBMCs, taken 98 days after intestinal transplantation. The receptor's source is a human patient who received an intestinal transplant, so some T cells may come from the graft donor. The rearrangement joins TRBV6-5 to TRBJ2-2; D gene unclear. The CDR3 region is CASSFGGELFF. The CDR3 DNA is TGTGCCAGCAGTTTCGGCGGGGAGCTGTTTTTT.